One sample yielded the 27 T cell receptor beta chains listed below, sequenced in a study of T cell changes during pregnancy in multiple sclerosis. Method: immunoSEQ multiplex PCR; TCRdb's copy keeps in-frame clones and lacks some. The data show about 57,000 clones, 90% seen once. The source was peripheral blood, collected in the first trimester of pregnancy. The receptors originated from a female donor in good health, enrolled as a control in a pregnancy study.

This sequence joins TRBV19 and TRBJ1-2; TRBD1 aligns across 10 bases. Per the germline V gene, CDR1 is LNHDA and CDR2 is SQIVND (reference sequence). The CDR3 contains 16 residues. Trimming cost V 1 base and J 4 bases; bases outside gene matches: 6. For the CDR3, the DNA is TGTGCCAGTAGTATAGTGGGACAGGGGTCAGGCTATGGCTACACCTTC. Translated: CASSIVGQGSGYGYTF.

The chain is built from TRBV7-8 and TRBJ2-3, with 8 bases aligning to TRBD1. V trimming: 5 bases; J trimming: 2 bases; junction bases outside the gene matches: 3. Germline CDR1 and CDR2: SGHVS and FQNEAQ. The CDR3 covers 14 residues. CDR3 region: CASSRQGTTDTQYF. In DNA, the CDR3 is TGTGCCAGCAGCAGACAGGGGACCACAGATACGCAGTATTTT.

The CDR3 region has the DNA TGCGCCAGCAGCCAAGCCAGGGGCCCCTACAATGAGCAGTTCTTC. The encoded protein is CASSQARGPYNEQFF. The chain joins TRBV4-1 to TRBJ2-1; possible D gene TRBD1, 6 bases. In germline, CDR1 is MGHRA, CDR2 YSYEKL. The CDR3 has 15 amino acids. The V gene lost 1 base and the J gene lost 2 bases, with 9 bases spanning the gap.

This clone was seen only once. The genes are TRBV29-1 and TRBJ2-3; D is undetermined. The germline CDR1 and CDR2 sequences are SQVTM and ANQGSEA. Between the trimmed V and J ends, which lost 7 bases and 4 bases, there was a span of 12 bases. There are 12 residues in the CDR3. The CDR3 spells CSADNYADTQYF. The CDR3, as DNA: TGCAGCGCTGACAACTACGCAGATACGCAGTATTTT.

The chain has TRBV7-2 and TRBJ2-5; D may be TRBD2 (6 bases). This CDR3 contains 15 residues. Germline CDR1 reads SGHTA; CDR2 reads FQGNSA. V gave up 4 bases and J gave up 7 bases, with 19 bases separating them. This CDR3 reads CASSSLGLGLSTQYF. The CDR3, as DNA: TGTGCCAGCAGCTCCCTCGGGCTGGGACTGTCGACCCAGTACTTC.

The gene calls are TRBV6-5 and TRBJ2-1; D is possibly TRBD1 (6 bases). V lost 5 bases to trimming and J lost 5 bases, with 7 bases between them. The CDR3 runs to 12 residues. Germline assignment: CDR1 MNHEY and CDR2 SVGAGI. Here the CDR3 DNA reads TGTGCCAGCAGTAACAGGGACAATGAGCAGTTCTTC. It yields the protein CASSNRDNEQFF.

The chain is built from TRBV6-5 and TRBJ1-4; D remains ambiguous. V gave up 2 bases and J gave up 8 bases, with 9 bases separating them. Per germline, CDR1 MNHEY and CDR2 SVGAGI. The CDR3 runs to 13 residues. CDR3 sequence reads: CASSYESREKLFF. CDR3 DNA: TGTGCCAGCAGTTACGAATCCAGAGAAAAACTGTTTTTT.

The chain has TRBV30 and TRBJ2-1; TRBD2 agrees at 8 bases. The CDR3 has 15 amino acids. From germline, CDR1 is GTSNPN and CDR2 SVGIG (reference sequence). After removal of 0 bases from V and 3 bases from J, the junction contained 4 bases not matched to a gene. CDR3 residues: CAWSVIAGGYNEQFF. CDR3 nucleotides: TGTGCCTGGAGTGTAATCGCGGGGGGCTACAATGAGCAGTTCTTC.

The chain has TRBV11-2 and TRBJ2-1; D unresolved. Germline V gene data show CDR1 as SGHAT and CDR2 as FQNNGV. The germline V and J ends were trimmed by 0 bases and 3 bases, with 9 bases remaining between them. The CDR3 length is 15 residues. The CDR3 bases are TGTGCCAGCAGCTTAGAAGCTTCCAACTACAATGAGCAGTTCTTC. As protein: CASSLEASNYNEQFF.

This clone showed up just once. The V and J genes are TRBV15 and TRBJ1-2; unclear D gene. In germline, CDR1 is LNHNV, CDR2 YYDKDF (reference sequence). Trimming took off 4 bases at V and 2 bases at J, with 5 bases between the two ends. The CDR3 is 12 amino acids. DNA for the CDR3: TGTGCCACCAGCACCCTAAACTATGGCTACACCTTC. Protein sequence: CATSTLNYGYTF.

V is TRBV5-6 and J is TRBJ1-3; possibly TRBD1 for D (5 bases). Germline V gives CDR1 SGHDT, CDR2 YYEEEE. There are 15 residues in the CDR3. Between the trimmed V and J ends, which lost 2 bases and 0 bases, there was a span of 9 bases. The CDR3 spells CASSFGGGSGNTIYF. In nucleotides, the CDR3 is TGTGCCAGCAGCTTTGGCGGGGGCTCTGGAAACACCATATATTTT.

The CDR3 here is CASSTIPSNNEQFF. For the CDR3, the DNA is TGTGCCAGCAGTACCATACCTAGCAACAATGAGCAGTTCTTC. The rearrangement uses TRBV2 and TRBJ2-1, with D possibly TRBD2 on 5 matching bases. The germline V gene has CDR1 SNHLY and CDR2 FYNNEI. The CDR3 has 14 residues. The V end lost 5 bases, the J end lost 5 bases, and 13 bases lay between the germline ends.

In the case of this clone: One junction end disagrees with the germline gene, perhaps due to a read error. The chain has TRBV7-7 and TRBJ2-1; D is unclear. This CDR3 is 13 amino acids long. Germline V gene data show CDR1 as SSHAT and CDR2 as FNYEAQ (reference sequence). The CDR3 nucleotides are TGTGCTAGCAGCTTAGGAGAGTACAATGAGCAGTTCTTC. This encodes CASSLGEYNEQFF.

The chain links TRBV29-1 to TRBJ1-4, with 11 nucleotides matching TRBD1. The CDR3 contains 15 residues. V was clipped by 4 bases and J by 0 bases; unmatched bases: 1. Germline CDR1 reads SQVTM; CDR2 reads ANQGSEA. The CDR3 protein is CSVVGQGATNEKLFF. The CDR3 DNA follows: TGCAGCGTTGTGGGACAGGGGGCAACTAATGAAAAACTGTTTTTT.

The chain links TRBV5-1 to TRBJ2-7; perhaps TRBD2 as D (5 bases). Trimming shortened V by 0 bases and J by 7 bases, and 11 bases separated the two germline ends. The CDR3 sequence is 13 residues long. Germline V gene lookup returns CDR1 SGHRS and CDR2 YFSETQ. The CDR3 region has the DNA TGCGCCAGCAGCTTGGCCGATCGAGGGGAGCAGTACTTC. Its translation is CASSLADRGEQYF.

J is TRBJ2-3 and V is TRBV4-2; TRBD2 matches 8 bases. The CDR3 extends over 14 amino acids. The germline V gene has CDR1 LGHNA and CDR2 YNFKEQ. Losses at the gene ends were 4 bases for V and 4 bases for J; bases not matched to a gene: 4. The CDR3 bases are TGTGCCAGCAGCCCGGGGGGGGAAGCAGATACGCAGTATTTT. Translation gives CASSPGGEADTQYF.

The chain combines TRBV5-1 with TRBJ2-7; TRBD1 matches at 7 bases. The CDR3 totals 16 residues. Germline V gene sequence: CDR1 SGHRS, CDR2 YFSETQ. J was trimmed by 0 bases and V by 0 bases; bases with no gene match: 6. CDR3 nucleotides: TGCGCCAGCAGCTTGGGGGTTACAGGGGACTCCTACGAGCAGTACTTC. Translated, it gives CASSLGVTGDSYEQYF.

The chain uses TRBV11-3 and TRBJ2-1; 7 positions agree with TRBD1. This CDR3 region has 18 residues. V trimming: 2 bases; J trimming: 10 bases; junction bases outside the gene matches: 20. Germline V lookup: CDR1 SGHNT, CDR2 YENEEA. As DNA, the CDR3 is TGTGCCAGCAGCTTATTTTTGCCGCCCAGGGGGACCAGGGAAGAGCAGTTCTTC. Residues: CASSLFLPPRGTREEQFF.

The chain uses TRBV25-1 and TRBJ2-7; TRBD1 is a possible D gene (5 bases). Between the trimmed V and J ends, which lost 4 bases and 3 bases, there was a span of 7 bases. The CDR3 totals 12 residues. Germline assignment: CDR1 MGHDK and CDR2 SYGVNS. The chain's CDR3 is CASSVTVYEQYF. For the CDR3, the DNA is TGTGCCAGCAGTGTGACAGTCTACGAGCAGTACTTC.

For this clone: A junction end diverges from the germline sequence, so it may reflect a read error. This chain joins TRBV7-7 and TRBJ2-1, with TRBD2 matching over 9 bases. Germline assignment: CDR1 SSHAT and CDR2 FNYEAQ (reference sequence). CDR3 size: 15 residues. DNA of the CDR3: TGTGCTAGCAGCAGATGGACTAGCGAATACAATGAGCAGTTCTTC. This encodes CASSRWTSEYNEQFF.

The V call is TRBV29-1, the J call TRBJ2-5, with 7 nucleotides matching TRBD1. The CDR3 loop spans 12 amino acids. Losses at the gene ends were 7 bases for V and 6 bases for J; bases not matched to a gene: 8. The V gene's germline CDR1 is SQVTM and CDR2 ANQGSEA. CDR3 region: CSASTGLKTQYF. CDR3 nucleotides: TGCAGCGCCTCGACAGGGCTCAAGACCCAGTACTTC.

The rearrangement uses TRBV7-4 and TRBJ2-7; 10 nucleotides agree with TRBD2. The germline V gene encodes CDR1 SGHVT and CDR2 SQSDAQ. The CDR3 consists of 15 residues. J gave up 2 bases and V 5 bases, and 6 bases lay outside the gene matches. The CDR3 nucleotides read TGTGCCAGCAGCATCGGACTAGCGGAAACCTACGAGCAGTACTTC. It specifies CASSIGLAETYEQYF.

This clone was recorded only once. The chain carries TRBV28 and TRBJ1-2; 8 nucleotides align to TRBD1. Germline CDR1 is MDHEN and CDR2 is SYDVKM. With V trimmed by 1 base and J by 4 bases, 2 bases remained unmatched. The CDR3 is 14 amino acids. CDR3 protein: CASSLLTGAYGYTF. For the CDR3, the DNA is TGTGCCAGCAGTTTATTGACAGGGGCCTATGGCTACACCTTC.

In this sample, this clone turned up once. One junction end does not reproduce the germline sequence, and a read error may be involved. The chain links TRBV7-7 to TRBJ2-1; 7 bases are shared with TRBD2. The CDR3 contains 13 residues. In germline, CDR1 is SSHAT, CDR2 FNYEAQ (reference sequence). The CDR3 sequence is CASSPGRYNEQFF. As DNA, the CDR3 is TGTGCTAGCAGCCCCGGGAGGTACAATGAGCAGTTCTTC. Variable domain in full (rest from reference TRBV7-7 and TRBJ2-1): GAGVSQSPRYKVTKRGQDVTLRCDPISSHATLYWYQQALGQGPEFLTYFNYEAQPDKSGLPSDRFSAERPEGSISTLTIQRTEQRDSAMYRCASSPGRYNEQFFGPGTRLTVL.

The gene calls are TRBV7-2 and TRBJ2-5, with 7 bases that match TRBD1. The V and J ends lost 5 bases and 5 bases, in that order; junction bases with no gene match: 8. Germline V gene data show CDR1 as SGHTA and CDR2 as FQGNSA. CDR3 size: 14 residues. The DNA of the CDR3 is TGTGCCAGCAGCCAAGGACAGGATTTTGAGACCCAGTACTTC. It specifies CASSQGQDFETQYF.

The V call is TRBV7-8, the J call TRBJ1-2; D uncertain. This CDR3 region has 15 residues. The germline CDR1 and CDR2 sequences are SGHVS and FQNEAQ. Trimming cost V 1 base and J 2 bases, with 11 bases left between them. The CDR3 here is CASSLDRGANYGYTF. CDR3 DNA sequence: TGTGCCAGCAGCTTAGATAGAGGTGCCAACTATGGCTACACCTTC.

The chain uses TRBV6-5 and TRBJ1-2, with D perhaps matching TRBD1 (5 bases). V was cut by 6 bases and J by 8 bases, with 13 bases left in between. This CDR3 comprises 12 residues. Looked up from germline, CDR1 is MNHEY and CDR2 is SVGAGI. CDR3 sequence reads: CASRDTSGGYTF. The DNA of the CDR3 is TGTGCCAGCAGGGACACTTCAGGGGGCTACACCTTC.